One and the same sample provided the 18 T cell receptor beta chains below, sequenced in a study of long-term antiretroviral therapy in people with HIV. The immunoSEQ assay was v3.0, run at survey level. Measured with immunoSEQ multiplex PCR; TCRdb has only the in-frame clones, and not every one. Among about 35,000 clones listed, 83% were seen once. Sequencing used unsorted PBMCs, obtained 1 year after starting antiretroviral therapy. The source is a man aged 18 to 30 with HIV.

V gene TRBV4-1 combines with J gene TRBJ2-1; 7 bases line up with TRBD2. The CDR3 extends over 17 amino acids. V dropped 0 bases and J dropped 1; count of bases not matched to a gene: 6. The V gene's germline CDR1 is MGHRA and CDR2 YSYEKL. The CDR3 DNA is TGCGCCAGCAGCCAAGAAGGCGGGGAGGGGTCCTACAATGAGCAGTTCTTC. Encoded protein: CASSQEGGEGSYNEQFF.

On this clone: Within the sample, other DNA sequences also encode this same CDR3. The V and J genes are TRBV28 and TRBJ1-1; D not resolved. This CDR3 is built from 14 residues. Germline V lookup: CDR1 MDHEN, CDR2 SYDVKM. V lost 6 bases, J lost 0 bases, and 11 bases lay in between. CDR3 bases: TGTGCCAGCAGCTTCCAGAACATGAACACTGAAGCTTTCTTT. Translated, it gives CASSFQNMNTEAFF.

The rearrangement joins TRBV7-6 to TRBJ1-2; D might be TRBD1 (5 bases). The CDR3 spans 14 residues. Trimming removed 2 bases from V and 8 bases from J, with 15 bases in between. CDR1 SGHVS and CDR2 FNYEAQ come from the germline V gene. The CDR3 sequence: CASSLTGRGNGYTF. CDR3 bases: TGTGCCAGCAGCTTAACGGGACGGGGGAACGGCTACACCTTC.

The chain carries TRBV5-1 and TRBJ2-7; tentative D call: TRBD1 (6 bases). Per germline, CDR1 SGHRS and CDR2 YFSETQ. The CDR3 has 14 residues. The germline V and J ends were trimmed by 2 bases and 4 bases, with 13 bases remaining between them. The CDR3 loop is CASSFVLTGYEQYF. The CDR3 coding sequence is TGCGCCAGCAGCTTTGTTCTTACAGGGTACGAGCAGTACTTC.

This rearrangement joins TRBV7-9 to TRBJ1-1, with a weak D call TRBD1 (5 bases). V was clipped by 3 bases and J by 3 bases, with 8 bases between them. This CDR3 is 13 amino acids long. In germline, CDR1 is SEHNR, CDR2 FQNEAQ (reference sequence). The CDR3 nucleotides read TGTGCCAGCAGCTTTAAAGGGGACACTGAAGCTTTCTTT. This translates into CASSFKGDTEAFF.

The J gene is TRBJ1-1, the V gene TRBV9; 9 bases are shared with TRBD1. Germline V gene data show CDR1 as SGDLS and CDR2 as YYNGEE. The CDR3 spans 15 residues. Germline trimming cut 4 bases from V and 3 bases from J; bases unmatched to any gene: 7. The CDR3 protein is CASSPRGQGDTEAFF. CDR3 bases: TGTGCCAGCAGCCCTAGGGGACAGGGCGACACTGAAGCTTTCTTT.

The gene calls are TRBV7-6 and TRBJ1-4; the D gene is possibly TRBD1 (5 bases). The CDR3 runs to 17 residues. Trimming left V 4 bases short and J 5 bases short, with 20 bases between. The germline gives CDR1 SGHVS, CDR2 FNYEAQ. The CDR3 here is CASSSRRRDGSNEKLFF. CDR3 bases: TGTGCCAGCAGCTCGCGCCGGAGGGACGGATCAAATGAAAAACTGTTTTTT.

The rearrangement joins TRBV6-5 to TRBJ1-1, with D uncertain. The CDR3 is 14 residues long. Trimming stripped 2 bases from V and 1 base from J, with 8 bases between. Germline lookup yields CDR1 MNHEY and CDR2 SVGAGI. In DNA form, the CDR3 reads TGTGCCAGCAGTTACGTGCGAACGAACACTGAAGCTTTCTTT. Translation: CASSYVRTNTEAFF.

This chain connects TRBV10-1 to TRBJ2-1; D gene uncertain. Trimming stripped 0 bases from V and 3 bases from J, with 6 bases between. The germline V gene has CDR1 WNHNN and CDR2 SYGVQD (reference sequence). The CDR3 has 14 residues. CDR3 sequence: CASSESWGYNEQFF. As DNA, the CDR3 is TGCGCCAGCAGTGAGTCGTGGGGCTACAATGAGCAGTTCTTC.

As DNA, the CDR3 is TGTGCCAGCAGTTACCGGACTAGCGGGAACTACGAGCAGTACTTC. Its translation: CASSYRTSGNYEQYF. This chain links TRBV6-5 with TRBJ2-7; 12 bases align to TRBD2. CDR3 length: 15 residues. The germline gives CDR1 MNHEY, CDR2 SVGAGI. V trimming: 2 bases; J trimming: 3 bases; junction bases outside the gene matches: 2.

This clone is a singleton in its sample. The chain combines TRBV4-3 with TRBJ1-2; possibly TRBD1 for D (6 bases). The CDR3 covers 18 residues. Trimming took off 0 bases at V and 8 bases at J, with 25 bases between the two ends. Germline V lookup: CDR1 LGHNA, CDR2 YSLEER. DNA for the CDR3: TGCGCCAGCAGCCAAGATATCTTAGTTCGGGGGCTACAGGGAGGCTACACCTTC. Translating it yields CASSQDILVRGLQGGYTF.

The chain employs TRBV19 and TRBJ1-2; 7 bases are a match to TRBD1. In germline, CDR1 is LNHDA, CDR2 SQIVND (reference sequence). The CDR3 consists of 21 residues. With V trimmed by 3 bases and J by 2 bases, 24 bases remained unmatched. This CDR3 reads CASSIPPVGFHKQGSNYGYTF. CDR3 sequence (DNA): TGTGCCAGTAGTATTCCCCCGGTTGGATTTCATAAACAGGGGTCGAACTATGGCTACACCTTC.

This CDR3 is CASSYKTGTLTDTQYF. The CDR3 region has the DNA TGTGCCAGCTCTTATAAGACTGGGACCCTCACAGATACGCAGTATTTT. The J gene is TRBJ2-3, the V gene TRBV18; either TRBD1 or TRBD2 may fit D (5 bases each). CDR1 is KGHSH, CDR2 LQKENI, per germline. The V end lost 6 bases, the J end lost 2 bases, and 18 bases lay between the germline ends. The CDR3 totals 16 residues.

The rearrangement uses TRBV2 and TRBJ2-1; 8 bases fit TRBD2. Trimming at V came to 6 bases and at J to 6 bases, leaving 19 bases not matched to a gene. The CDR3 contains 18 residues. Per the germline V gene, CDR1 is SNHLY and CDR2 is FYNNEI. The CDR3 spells CASSGGGRALVLVNEQFF. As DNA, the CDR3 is TGTGCCAGCAGCGGGGGGGGGAGGGCGCTCGTTCTGGTCAATGAGCAGTTCTTC.

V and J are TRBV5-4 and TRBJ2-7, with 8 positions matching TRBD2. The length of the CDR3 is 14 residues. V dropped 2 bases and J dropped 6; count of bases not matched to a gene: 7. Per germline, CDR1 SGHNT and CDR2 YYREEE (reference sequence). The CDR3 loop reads CASSFRGREGEQYF. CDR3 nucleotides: TGTGCCAGCAGCTTTAGAGGACGGGAGGGCGAGCAGTACTTC.

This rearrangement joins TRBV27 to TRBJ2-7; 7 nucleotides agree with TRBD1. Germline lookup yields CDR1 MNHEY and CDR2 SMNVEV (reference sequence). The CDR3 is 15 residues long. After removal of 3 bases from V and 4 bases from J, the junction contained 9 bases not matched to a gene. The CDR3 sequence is CASSFDRAPVYEQYF. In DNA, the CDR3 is TGTGCCAGCAGTTTCGACAGGGCCCCCGTATACGAGCAGTACTTC.

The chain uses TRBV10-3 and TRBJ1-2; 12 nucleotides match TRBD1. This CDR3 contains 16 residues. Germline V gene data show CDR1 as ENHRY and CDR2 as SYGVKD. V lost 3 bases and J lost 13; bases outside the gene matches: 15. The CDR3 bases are TGTGCCATCAGTGACCTACCGGGACAGGGGGCCTCCGGCGGCACCTTC. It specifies CAISDLPGQGASGGTF.

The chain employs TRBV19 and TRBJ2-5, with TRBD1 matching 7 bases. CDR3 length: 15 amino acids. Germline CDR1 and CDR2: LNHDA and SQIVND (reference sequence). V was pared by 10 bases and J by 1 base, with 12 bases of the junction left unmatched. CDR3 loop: CATSRDSYIQETQYF. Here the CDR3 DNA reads TGTGCCACCAGTAGGGACAGCTACATCCAAGAGACCCAGTACTTC. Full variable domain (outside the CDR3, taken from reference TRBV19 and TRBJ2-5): DGGITQSPKYLFRKEGQNVTLSCEQNLNHDAMYWYRQDPGQGLRLIYYSQIVNDFQKGDIAEGYSVSREKKESFPLTVTSAQKNPTAFYLCATSRDSYIQETQYFGPGTRLLVL.